This T cell receptor (beta chain) was documented in a study of Ad26.COV2.S vaccination and SARS-CoV-2 variants. About the research overall: The trial was COV1001 and the donor's arm was Ad26.COV2.S. Study-level points and caveats: Assessments of TCR breadth and depth may have underestimated the total T cell responses.

Treatment reported: 15 to 20 received Ad26.COV2.S at low or high dose, single or two shots; about 5 received placebo; per-sample allocation not given. On day 63 after the first injection, vaccine and placebo recipients gave samples. On this clone itself: The antigen is undetermined.

Germline CDR1 reads LNHDA; CDR2 reads SQIVND (reference sequence). Trimming took 1 base from V and 5 from J, leaving 12 bases between them. The CDR3 contains 15 residues. The protocol was immunoSEQ multiplex PCR, while the TCRdb copy is restricted to in-frame clones and leaves out a portion. The sample includes 380,000 or so clones, less than 90% of them seen just once. The clonotype was recovered from a person between 18 and 65 years old who received the Ad26.COV2.S COVID-19 vaccine or a placebo. This sample comprised peripheral blood, obtained in a trial of Ad26.COV2.S vaccine versus placebo. The rearrangement uses TRBV19 and TRBJ1-5; no reliable D call. The CDR3 nucleotides read TGTGCCAGTAGTATAGCTACAGCCTTATATCAGCCCCAGCATTTT. It codes for CASSIATALYQPQHF. The complete variable domain, with remaining parts taken from reference TRBV19 and TRBJ1-5, reads DGGITQSPKYLFRKEGQNVTLSCEQNLNHDAMYWYRQDPGQGLRLIYYSQIVNDFQKGDIAEGYSVSREKKESFPLTVTSAQKNPTAFYLCASSIATALYQPQHFGDGTRLSIL.